This T cell receptor beta chain was profiled in a study of chemoradiotherapy in HPV16-positive cancers. Broader study findings: Candidate HPV-specific clones and E7-related TCR motifs grew in tumor during treatment. The functional HPV-specific definition rests on just a couple of HPV16-positive patients.

The repertoire was sequenced with immunoSEQ multiplex PCR; TCRdb's copy has only in-frame clones and lacks some. In the table there are about 68,000 clones, approximately 91% of which are singletons. Notes on this clone: Its cognate antigen is unknown.

There are 16 residues in the CDR3. The germline V gene has CDR1 SGHKS and CDR2 YYEKEE (reference sequence). V was clipped by 4 bases and J by 9 bases; unmatched bases: 16. This material consisted of blood, taken from a patient who underwent chemoradiotherapy. J is TRBJ1-5 and V is TRBV5-5, with 7 bases lining up with TRBD1. The clonotype comes from a human donor with HPV-associated anogenital cancer. CDR3 DNA sequence: TGTGCCAGCAGCCTTAACGCCCGGACAGGAGGCGGGCCCCAGCATTTT. Translated: CASSLNARTGGGPQHF.